The rows below give T cell receptor beta chains drawn from one sample of a study of technical replicates of blood from several donors. This table comes from immunoSEQ multiplex PCR, and its TCRdb copy is limited to in-frame clones, with some not included. The repertoire has roughly 62,000 clones, under 90% of them found once; the top ten carry around 4.9%. The sample comprised PBMCs. The receptors here all came from a human donor in good health. Some clones in this sample may be carry-over from other donors' samples. The CDR3 runs from the conserved cysteine through the conserved F or W. A D gene is named only where the DNA matches it firmly.

J gene: TRBJ2-7
D gene: TRBD1
V gene: TRBV6-1
CDR3 DNA: TGTGCCAGCAGAGGGACAGGGAATTACGAGCAGTACTTC
CDR3 protein: CASRGTGNYEQYF

J gene: TRBJ2-3
D gene: TRBD2
V gene: TRBV7-2
CDR3 DNA: TGTGCCAGCAGACTTACTAGCGGGACCCTCACTAGCACAGATACGCAGTATTTT
CDR3 protein: CASRLTSGTLTSTDTQYF

J gene: TRBJ2-1
D gene: NA
V gene: TRBV2
CDR3 DNA: TGTGCCAGCAGTGAAGTGGACACTTACAATGAGCAGTTCTTC
CDR3 protein: CASSEVDTYNEQFF

J gene: TRBJ1-2
D gene: NA
V gene: TRBV15
CDR3 DNA: TGTGCCACAGAAGACCGACGGGACTATGGCTACACCTTC
CDR3 protein: CATEDRRDYGYTF

J gene: TRBJ2-2
D gene: NA
V gene: TRBV2
CDR3 DNA: TGTGCCAGCAGTGATCAGGGAATCATAGGGTCCGGGGAGCTGTTTTTT
CDR3 protein: CASSDQGIIGSGELFF

J gene: TRBJ1-1
D gene: TRBD1
V gene: TRBV7-9
CDR3 DNA: TGTGCCAGCAGCTTAGACAGGGGGTTGAACACTGAAGCTTTCTTT
CDR3 protein: CASSLDRGLNTEAFF

J gene: TRBJ2-7
D gene: TRBD1
V gene: TRBV4-3
CDR3 DNA: TGCGCCAGCAGCCAGGGACAGGGTGTCTACGAGCAGTACTTC
CDR3 protein: CASSQGQGVYEQYF

J gene: TRBJ2-5
D gene: TRBD1
V gene: TRBV5-4
CDR3 DNA: TGTGCCAGCAGCTCACAGGGGTCCCAAGAGACCCAGTACTTC
CDR3 protein: CASSSQGSQETQYF

J gene: TRBJ2-5
D gene: TRBD2
V gene: TRBV15
CDR3 DNA: TGTGCCACCAGCTCAAAGACTAGCGATTTGGAGACCCAGTACTTC
CDR3 protein: CATSSKTSDLETQYF

J gene: TRBJ2-3
D gene: TRBD2
V gene: TRBV25-1
CDR3 DNA: TGTGCCAGCAGTTGGTCTAGCGGGCGCACAGATACGCAGTATTTT
CDR3 protein: CASSWSSGRTDTQYF

J gene: TRBJ2-3
D gene: NA
V gene: TRBV15
CDR3 DNA: TGTGCCACCAGCAACGGGGGGCACCTAAGCACAGATACGCAGTATTTT
CDR3 protein: CATSNGGHLSTDTQYF